The TCR beta chain under discussion was sequenced for a study of T cells in Graves' hyperthyroidism and ophthalmopathy. The CDR3 totals 15 residues. V lost 5 bases and J 0 bases, leaving 10 bases between the germline ends. In germline, CDR1 is SEHNR, CDR2 FQNEAQ (reference sequence). TCR beta CDR3 region amplification was performed from RNA transcripts. Initially, a first-round RT-PCR of the TCR CDR3 employed the HTBI primer set. One entry per CDR3 protein, called by TCRdb with MiXCR from the multiplex PCR reads. The sample consists of about 560,000 distinct CDR3 sequences, 11% to 15% of them appearing once. The table lists this clonotype with a few counts.

The specimen sequenced was blood. The source is a woman aged 40 to 49 with Graves' hyperthyroidism. This chain joins TRBV7-9 and TRBJ2-2, with D possibly being TRBD1 (6 bases). This CDR3 is CASSPGHTNTGELFF. The DNA for the CDR3 is TGTGCCAGCAGCCCGGGACATACGAACACCGGGGAGCTGTTTTTT.